This entry concerns a single T cell receptor (beta chain). The data originate from a study of shared T cell receptors in the human thymus. Germline CDR1 reads SGHNT; CDR2 reads YYREEE (reference sequence). The CDR3 runs to 15 residues. J gave up 5 bases and V 5 bases, and 8 bases lay outside the gene matches. Sequencing was performed with immunoSEQ multiplex PCR; in TCRdb, only in-frame clones are kept and a portion is missing. The sample consists of roughly 560,000 clones, 75% to 80% of them appearing once. Separately, the same data were catalogued under a study of human thymus T cells. That work contributes: Thymic repertoires from unrelated individuals overlapped highly, related research reported.

This sequence was found in a boy younger than two with a congenital heart defect. The chain carries TRBV5-4 and TRBJ2-3, with TRBD2 matching 10 bases. Source material: thymocytes. Here the CDR3 DNA reads TGTGCCAGCAGAAAGGGGGCTAGCGGGAGAGATACGCAGTATTTT. Translating it yields CASRKGASGRDTQYF.